These 15 T cell receptor beta chains originate from one sample sequenced in a study of regulatory T cells in long-lasting Graves disease. Noted time point: newly diagnosed GD, antithyroid drugs for less than 3 months. Extracted PBMC RNA gave rise to the TCR library. Investigators prepared the TCR beta libraries by applying iRepertoire HTBI primers and Arm-PCR of CDR3 regions. TCRdb reanalysed the multiplex PCR reads using MiXCR and keeps one entry per CDR3 protein. The sample carries a few hundred thousand distinct CDR3 sequences, approximately 15% recorded once. These data were also filed under a second study, of T cells in Graves' hyperthyroidism and ophthalmopathy.

The sequencing used peripheral blood mononuclear cells (PBMCs), collected at new diagnosis, from a patient treated with antithyroid drugs. All receptors come from a man aged 35 to 55 with Graves disease.

This clonotype was detected ten times or more. The chain is built from TRBV5-1 and TRBJ2-3; TRBD1 or TRBD2 may be the D gene (5 bases each). Germline-derived CDR1 and CDR2 are SGHRS and YFSETQ. The length of the CDR3 is 15 residues. V lost 5 bases to trimming and J lost 3 bases, with 16 bases between them. CDR3 protein: CASRPSTAATDTQYF. Written as DNA, the CDR3 is TGCGCCAGCAGGCCTTCGACAGCGGCAACAGATACGCAGTATTTT.

This clonotype has a handful of counts. V and J are TRBV6-2 or TRBV6-3 and TRBJ2-7; TRBD1 matches 7 bases. This CDR3 contains 15 residues. V lost 4 bases and J lost 2; bases outside the gene matches: 8. Germline V gene lookup returns CDR1 MNHEY and CDR2 SVGEGT. The CDR3 DNA reads as TGTGCCAGCAGTTCCTCCCAGGGGGATCCCTACGAGCAGTACTTC. Protein sequence: CASSSSQGDPYEQYF.

CDR3 in amino acids: CASSTSGEGTGNTIYF. CDR3 bases: TGTGCCAGCAGTACTTCTGGCGAGGGGACGGGAAACACCATATATTTT. V and J are TRBV6-1 and TRBJ1-3; TRBD1 is a possible D gene (5 bases). The ends were cut back, 5 bases at V and 4 bases at J, with 18 bases in the middle. Germline values: CDR1 MNHNS, CDR2 SASEGT. The CDR3 consists of 16 residues.

This clonotype was recorded many times. V is TRBV19 and J is TRBJ2-5, with a weak D call TRBD2 (5 bases). Per the germline V gene, CDR1 is LNHDA and CDR2 is SQIVND (reference sequence). V shed 0 bases and J shed 1 base, with 15 bases lying between them. CDR3 length equals 17 residues. This CDR3 is CASSIDWRPSGQETQYF. The CDR3 DNA reads as TGTGCCAGTAGTATAGATTGGAGGCCGTCCGGCCAAGAGACCCAGTACTTC. Variable domain in full (rest from reference TRBV19 and TRBJ2-5): DGGITQSPKYLFRKEGQNVTLSCEQNLNHDAMYWYRQDPGQGLRLIYYSQIVNDFQKGDIAEGYSVSREKKESFPLTVTSAQKNPTAFYLCASSIDWRPSGQETQYFGPGTRLLVL.

About this clonotype itself: A far larger clone is one base from this, pointing to a likely read error. V is TRBV11-1 and J is TRBJ2-3; 7 bases align to TRBD2. TRBJ2-1 matches the DNA end more closely, so the J call is doubtful. The CDR3 covers 11 residues. Germline CDR1 and CDR2: SGHAT and FQDESV (reference sequence). The CDR3, as DNA: TGTGCCAGCAGCAAAGCGGGACCGCAGTTCTTC. This codes for CASSKAGPQFF.

This clonotype showed up many times. J is TRBJ2-3 and V is TRBV24-1; 9 bases fit TRBD2. Germline V gene sequence: CDR1 KGHDR, CDR2 SFDVKD. This CDR3 is built from 16 residues. The V segment lost 7 bases and the J segment 3 bases; nucleotides outside the gene matches: 10. CDR3 coding DNA: TGTGCCACCAGGCCCGGGATAGCGGGGGATACAGATACGCAGTATTTT. Its protein is CATRPGIAGDTDTQYF.

The V gene is TRBV27, the J gene TRBJ2-2; TRBD1 might be the D (6 bases). The CDR3 spans 13 residues. From germline, CDR1 is MNHEY and CDR2 SMNVEV (reference sequence). Between the trimmed V and J ends, which lost 6 bases and 5 bases, there was a span of 10 bases. The CDR3 spells CASSRGGTGELFF. DNA of the CDR3: TGTGCCAGCAGCAGGGGCGGAACCGGGGAGCTGTTTTTT.

This clonotype was counted at least ten times. The J gene is TRBJ1-5, the V gene TRBV6-1; D unclear. There are 14 residues in the CDR3. Germline V gives CDR1 MNHNS, CDR2 SASEGT. With 2 bases removed from V and 6 bases from J, the gap between germline ends came to 11 bases. The CDR3 sequence: CASSELGRGQPQHF. For the CDR3, the DNA is TGTGCCAGCAGTGAACTTGGGCGTGGTCAGCCCCAGCATTTT.

This clonotype was seen repeatedly, ten times or more. The chain is built from TRBV5-1 and TRBJ1-5, with D possibly TRBD1 on 5 matching bases. Germline V lookup: CDR1 SGHRS, CDR2 YFSETQ. This CDR3 has 16 residues. Deletions cut 4 bases from V and 4 bases from J, with 18 bases between. The DNA for the CDR3 is TGCGCCAGCAGCCCGGACCCGGCGGGGGGGAATCAGCCCCAGCATTTT. Protein product: CASSPDPAGGNQPQHF.

This clonotype appeared many times. This sequence joins TRBV10-3 and TRBJ2-7, with no clear D. The CDR3 consists of 12 residues. The germline gives CDR1 ENHRY, CDR2 SYGVKD. Trimming pared 6 bases from V and 3 bases from J, leaving 9 bases between. The DNA for the CDR3 is TGTGCCATCAGGGACGGCTACTACGAGCAGTACTTC. Protein product: CAIRDGYYEQYF.

This clonotype turned up a few times. The CDR3 DNA follows: TGTGCCAGCAGCTTGGCCGGGTGGGACTATAATTCACCCCTCCACTTT. Translated, it gives CASSLAGWDYNSPLHF. The chain links TRBV5-4 to TRBJ1-6; D is unclear. Germline CDR1 SGHNT, CDR2 YYREEE (reference sequence). The CDR3 totals 16 residues. Trimming cost V 0 bases and J 3 bases, with 10 bases left between them.

This clonotype was seen at least ten times. The V call is TRBV11-1, the J call TRBJ2-3, with D hard to call. There are 15 residues in the CDR3. Germline CDR1 and CDR2: SGHAT and FQDESV (reference sequence). Trimming cost V 1 base and J 0 bases, with 8 bases left between them. In DNA form, the CDR3 reads TGTGCCAGCAGCTTAGTCATTAGTAGCACAGATACGCAGTATTTT. Its protein product is CASSLVISSTDTQYF. Variable domain in full (rest from reference TRBV11-1 and TRBJ2-3): EAEVAQSPRYKITEKSQAVAFWCDPISGHATLYWYRQILGQGPELLVQFQDESVVDDSQLPKDRFSAERLKGVDSTLKIQPAELGDSAMYLCASSLVISSTDTQYFGPGTRLTVL.

As regards this clonotype: A much larger clone lies a single base off, so this may be a read error. DNA for the CDR3: TGTGCCAGCAGGGTCGGGGAAGAGACCCAGTTCTTC. Protein sequence: CASRVGEETQFF. The chain has TRBV6-1 and TRBJ2-1; D may be TRBD2 (5 bases). In germline, CDR1 is MNHNS, CDR2 SASEGT. This CDR3 contains 12 residues. Trimming took off 6 bases at V and 13 bases at J, with 16 bases between the two ends.

The sample holds many counts of this clonotype. This chain uses TRBV4-2 with TRBJ2-3; TRBD2 agrees at 11 bases. V was clipped by 1 base and J by 6 bases; unmatched bases: 6. CDR1 and CDR2 (germline): LGHNA, YNFKEQ. The length of the CDR3 is 16 residues. Written as DNA, the CDR3 is TGTGCCAGCAGCCAAGTCGTGGGACTAGCGGTGGATACGCAGTATTTT. Amino acid sequence: CASSQVVGLAVDTQYF.

The chain links TRBV2 to TRBJ2-7; 15 bases fit TRBD2. This CDR3 has 15 amino acids. J lost 2 bases, V lost 6 bases, and 2 bases had no gene match. CDR1 and CDR2 (germline): SNHLY, FYNNEI. CDR3 coding DNA: TGTGCCAGCAGGAGGACTAGCGGGGGGGCCTACGAGCAGTACTTC. Encoded protein: CASRRTSGGAYEQYF.